This T cell receptor beta chain originates from a study of blood T cells in healthy people across ages. Overall study results and limits: With age, beta diversity per million T cells declined roughly linearly, significantly by approximately 40.

Comment on this clonotype: Antigen specificity is unknown.

This CDR3 has 14 amino acids. The germline V gene encodes CDR1 DFQATT and CDR2 SNEGSKA (reference sequence). V was cut by 0 bases and J by 5 bases, with 11 bases left in between. The use of a sample-barcoded 5' primer and a J-beta primer mix characterized a second PCR of roughly 6 to 11 cycles. Unique molecular identifiers of 12 random nucleotides labeled each cDNA. TCRdb passed the 5' RACE reads through MiXCR, listing each CDR3 protein once. The table records some 1.5 million distinct CDR3 sequences, less than 45% of them present only once. Sequenced: blood. This TCR was recovered from a woman between 18 and 29 years old in good health. The chain has TRBV20-1 and TRBJ1-5; D is unclear. The CDR3 sequence is CSAREEGWHQPQHF. The CDR3 DNA reads TGCAGTGCTAGAGAAGAGGGCTGGCATCAGCCCCAGCATTTT.